Shown below are 27 T cell receptor beta chains from a single sample sequenced in a study of technical replicates of blood from a handful of donors. TCRdb keeps only in-frame clones here, not all; method: immunoSEQ multiplex PCR. The sample records some 60,000 clones, 85% to 95% being singletons. The sequenced sample was PBMCs. These receptors were collected from a human donor in good health. Some clones in this sample may be carry-over from other donors' samples.

The V gene is TRBV5-1, the J gene TRBJ1-5; D is unresolved. V was trimmed by 0 bases and J by 7 bases, leaving 11 bases between them. In germline, CDR1 is SGHRS, CDR2 YFSETQ. CDR3 size: 14 residues. CDR3 nucleotides: TGCGCCAGCAGCTTGGGCCGGGCGGGCCAGCCCCAGCATTTT. It specifies CASSLGRAGQPQHF.

V is TRBV7-9 and J is TRBJ1-2; the D is unclear. The germline gives CDR1 SEHNR, CDR2 FQNEAQ (reference sequence). The CDR3 consists of 13 residues. Deletions cut 1 base from V and 6 bases from J, with 9 bases between. DNA for the CDR3: TGTGCCAGCAGCTTAGATCAACACCATGGCTACACCTTC. Translated, it gives CASSLDQHHGYTF.

The gene calls are TRBV27 and TRBJ2-3; 8 bases are shared with TRBD1. V dropped 6 bases and J dropped 1; count of bases not matched to a gene: 6. Germline values: CDR1 MNHEY, CDR2 SMNVEV (reference sequence). The CDR3 contains 15 residues. The CDR3 here is CASSSGGGGTDTQYF. The DNA of the CDR3 is TGTGCCAGCAGCTCAGGGGGCGGGGGCACAGATACGCAGTATTTT.

The rearrangement joins TRBV6-5 to TRBJ2-5; 9 positions agree with TRBD2. Germline V CDR1 and CDR2: MNHEY, SVGAGI. The CDR3 has 15 residues. The ends lost 6 bases at V and 5 bases at J; junction bases unmatched: 10. The CDR3, as DNA: TGTGCCAGCAGCCCATTAAGCGGGGGGCTCGAGACCCAGTACTTC. Translated, it gives CASSPLSGGLETQYF.

The rearrangement joins TRBV12-5 to TRBJ2-7; 10 bases match TRBD1. CDR3 length: 13 residues. Germline V gene sequence: CDR1 LGHNT, CDR2 FRNRAP. V was clipped by 6 bases and J by 6 bases; unmatched bases: 5. Here the CDR3 reads CASGLDRGIEQYF. CDR3 coding DNA: TGTGCTAGTGGCCTGGACAGGGGGATCGAGCAGTACTTC.

This clone has only a few counts. The CDR3 here is CAWSVDSMNTEAFF. CDR3 DNA: TGTGCCTGGAGTGTGGACAGCATGAACACTGAAGCTTTCTTT. J is TRBJ1-1 and V is TRBV30; D is perhaps TRBD1 (6 bases). The germline V gene has CDR1 GTSNPN and CDR2 SVGIG (reference sequence). CDR3 length equals 14 residues. Trimming took off 0 bases at V and 0 bases at J, with 8 bases between the two ends.

V is TRBV6-6 and J is TRBJ2-1, with TRBD2 matching 7 bases. CDR3 size: 16 residues. The V gene's germline CDR1 is MNHNY and CDR2 SVGAGI (reference sequence). The ends lost 7 bases at V and 8 bases at J; junction bases unmatched: 17. CDR3 bases: TGTGCCAGCAAACCCCCCGCGGTGGGGGAGGGTCATGAGCAGTTCTTC. Translation: CASKPPAVGEGHEQFF.

The CDR3 DNA is TGCGCCAGCAGCCTCCTGACAGGGGGCAACACCGGGGAGCTGTTTTTT. Translating gives CASSLLTGGNTGELFF. The V and J genes are TRBV4-3 and TRBJ2-2; 10 nucleotides line up with TRBD1. Unmatched junction bases numbered 4, after V lost 4 bases and J lost 2 bases. Germline-derived CDR1 and CDR2 are LGHNA and YSLEER. The CDR3 consists of 16 residues.

This clone was observed once. The rearrangement joins TRBV10-3 to TRBJ2-7, with 10 bases lining up with TRBD1. Unmatched junction bases numbered 5, after V lost 3 bases and J lost 3 bases. Germline-derived CDR1 and CDR2 are ENHRY and SYGVKD. The length of the CDR3 is 15 residues. DNA for the CDR3: TGTGCCATCAGTGATTCCGGGACAGGGGTCTACGAGCAGTACTTC. Amino acid sequence: CAISDSGTGVYEQYF.

V and J are TRBV7-2 and TRBJ2-2; tentative D call: TRBD1 (5 bases). CDR3 length equals 16 residues. V was cut by 1 base and J by 0 bases, with 9 bases left in between. From germline, CDR1 is SGHTA and CDR2 FQGNSA. In DNA form, the CDR3 reads TGTGCCAGCAGCTTAGGTCGGACAACGAACACCGGGGAGCTGTTTTTT. Translated: CASSLGRTTNTGELFF.

The J gene is TRBJ1-2, the V gene TRBV18; 7 positions match TRBD1. The CDR3 covers 16 residues. The V gene end was trimmed by 3 bases and the J gene end by 0 bases; junction bases not matched to a gene: 7. The germline V gene has CDR1 KGHSH and CDR2 LQKENI. The CDR3, as DNA: TGTGCCAGCTCACCCGAGGGGGCTAAAGCTAACTATGGCTACACCTTC. Amino acid sequence: CASSPEGAKANYGYTF.

V is TRBV7-9 and J is TRBJ1-2, with D perhaps TRBD1 (6 bases). Trimming removed 7 bases at V and 7 bases at J, with 16 bases between. Per germline, CDR1 SEHNR and CDR2 FQNEAQ (reference sequence). The CDR3 runs to 13 residues. CDR3 nucleotides: TGTGCCAGCATCATTTCTGGGGGCCGTGGCTACACCTTC. Protein: CASIISGGRGYTF.

The chain links TRBV9 to TRBJ2-5; 11 bases line up with TRBD2. This CDR3 spans 16 amino acids. Looked up from germline, CDR1 is SGDLS and CDR2 is YYNGEE. J was trimmed by 3 bases and V by 4 bases; bases with no gene match: 8. The CDR3 protein is CASSRRTSGYEETQYF. The DNA for the CDR3 is TGTGCCAGCAGCCGCAGGACTAGCGGGTACGAAGAGACCCAGTACTTC.

The V call is TRBV2, the J call TRBJ2-7; the match to TRBD1 covers 7 bases. V lost 2 bases to trimming and J lost 4 bases; unmatched junction nucleotides: 11. The germline gives CDR1 SNHLY, CDR2 FYNNEI. The CDR3 consists of 16 residues. CDR3 amino acids: CASSESIGGGFYEQYF. The CDR3 DNA reads as TGTGCCAGCAGTGAATCGATAGGGGGCGGTTTTTACGAGCAGTACTTC.

The chain joins TRBV29-1 to TRBJ1-1; D possibly corresponds to TRBD1 (5 bases). This CDR3 is 13 amino acids long. V lost 3 bases to trimming and J lost 4 bases, with 12 bases between them. Germline CDR1 SQVTM, CDR2 ANQGSEA. CDR3 DNA: TGCAGCGTTGATAGCGGGGCGGGCACTGAAGCTTTCTTT. Protein product: CSVDSGAGTEAFF.

In its sample, this clone was seen once. The V call is TRBV7-3, the J call TRBJ2-6, with 10 bases fitting TRBD1. The CDR3 loop spans 20 amino acids. V trimming: 5 bases; J trimming: 1 base; junction bases outside the gene matches: 14. The germline gives CDR1 SGHTA, CDR2 FQGTGA. CDR3 sequence reads: CASSPHIWDRGHSGANVLTF. The CDR3 coding sequence is TGTGCCAGCAGCCCCCATATTTGGGACAGGGGCCATTCTGGGGCCAACGTCCTGACTTTC.

V and J are TRBV30 and TRBJ2-5, with a possible D match to TRBD2 (6 bases). The V end lost 2 bases, the J end lost 6 bases, and 10 bases lay between the germline ends. From germline, CDR1 is GTSNPN and CDR2 SVGIG (reference sequence). The CDR3 spans 12 residues. The CDR3 nucleotides are TGTGCCTGGAGTTCGGGGGATCAGACCCAGTACTTC. Its protein product is CAWSSGDQTQYF. Combining the CDR3 with reference TRBV30 and TRBJ2-5 gives the whole variable domain SQTIHQWPATLVQPVGSPLSLECTVEGTSNPNLYWYRQAAGRGLQLLFYSVGIGQISSEVPQNLSASRPQDRQFILSSKKLLLSDSGFYLCAWSSGDQTQYFGPGTRLLVL.

The chain has TRBV6-1 and TRBJ2-4; perhaps TRBD2 as D (6 bases). The length of the CDR3 is 16 residues. V lost 1 base, J lost 4 bases, and 14 bases lay in between. Germline loops: CDR1 MNHNS, CDR2 SASEGT. CDR3 amino acids: CASSEDRGVAKNIQYF. The CDR3 region has the DNA TGTGCCAGCAGTGAAGATCGCGGGGTTGCAAAAAACATTCAGTACTTC.

CDR3 nucleotide sequence: TGCGCCAGCAGCCAAGATCGGGAGGTAGATACGCAGTATTTT. This gives the protein CASSQDREVDTQYF. The chain couples TRBV4-3 to TRBJ2-3; 7 bases map to TRBD2. The CDR3 runs 14 residues. Per the germline V gene, CDR1 is LGHNA and CDR2 is YSLEER. Losses at the gene ends were 0 bases for V and 5 bases for J; bases not matched to a gene: 2.

The CDR3 region is CASGLGISGHTDTQYF. The CDR3 bases are TGTGCTAGTGGTTTGGGGATTAGCGGACACACAGATACGCAGTATTTT. This chain connects TRBV12-5 to TRBJ2-3; D is perhaps TRBD2 (6 bases). This CDR3 is built from 16 residues. V was shortened by 1 base and J by 2 bases, with 13 bases between the two germline ends. Germline CDR1 LGHNT, CDR2 FRNRAP.

V is TRBV30 and J is TRBJ2-1, with 13 bases matching TRBD2. Germline V gene lookup returns CDR1 GTSNPN and CDR2 SVGIG (reference sequence). This CDR3 comprises 16 residues. V shed 2 bases, J shed 8 bases, and the junction held 9 bases outside the gene matches. Here the CDR3 DNA reads TGTGCCTGGAGTCTATGGACTAGCGGGAGTGGGGATGAGCAGTTCTTC. It is translated as CAWSLWTSGSGDEQFF.

Regarding this clone: The sample contains more than one DNA sequence encoding this CDR3. The chain couples TRBV5-1 to TRBJ2-1; 10 positions match TRBD2. J gave up 4 bases and V 8 bases, and 6 bases lay outside the gene matches. The V gene's germline CDR1 is SGHRS and CDR2 YFSETQ. This CDR3 has 14 residues. CDR3 amino acids: CASSPSGGYNEQFF. The CDR3 nucleotides read TGCGCCAGTTCCCCTAGCGGGGGTTACAATGAGCAGTTCTTC.

The chain couples TRBV2 to TRBJ1-2; tentatively, D is TRBD1 (5 bases). The CDR3 is made up of 11 amino acids. With 5 bases removed from V and 13 bases from J, the gap between germline ends came to 14 bases. CDR1 and CDR2 (germline): SNHLY, FYNNEI. The CDR3 nucleotides read TGTGCCAGCAGTCAGGGCTCCACCTTCACCTTC. Translated: CASSQGSTFTF.

The rearrangement uses TRBV5-6 and TRBJ2-6, with TRBD1 matching 8 bases. This CDR3 has 16 residues. Losses at the gene ends were 5 bases for V and 0 bases for J; bases not matched to a gene: 4. CDR1 is SGHDT, CDR2 YYEEEE, per germline. The DNA of the CDR3 is TGTGCCAGCAGACAACAGGGGGGCTCTGGGGCCAACGTCCTGACTTTC. This translates into CASRQQGGSGANVLTF. Together with reference TRBV5-6 and TRBJ2-6, the CDR3 gives the full variable domain: DAGVTQSPTHLIKTRGQQVTLRCSPKSGHDTVSWYQQALGQGPQFIFQYYEEEERQRGNFPDRFSGHQFPNYSSELNVNALLLGDSALYLCASRQQGGSGANVLTFGAGSRLTVL.

The chain joins TRBV5-1 to TRBJ1-5; D perhaps matches TRBD1 (6 bases). The CDR3 has 14 amino acids. Trimming shortened V by 0 bases and J by 7 bases, and 11 bases separated the two germline ends. CDR1 and CDR2 from the germline V gene are SGHRS and YFSETQ. The CDR3 nucleotides read TGCGCCAGCAGCTTGGACAGGGTCAGGCAGCCCCAGCATTTT. Amino acid sequence: CASSLDRVRQPQHF.

The chain employs TRBV5-1 and TRBJ2-6, with D unresolved. This CDR3 has 15 amino acids. Germline V gene sequence: CDR1 SGHRS, CDR2 YFSETQ. Trimming stripped 1 base from V and 1 base from J, with 6 bases between. This CDR3 is CASSLLSSGANVLTF. The CDR3 DNA reads TGCGCCAGCAGCTTGCTATCATCTGGGGCCAACGTCCTGACTTTC.

This sequence joins TRBV11-2 and TRBJ1-6, with TRBD1 matching 7 bases. Germline assignment: CDR1 SGHAT and CDR2 FQNNGV. J was trimmed by 5 bases and V by 4 bases; bases with no gene match: 8. CDR3 size: 16 residues. The CDR3 DNA reads as TGTGCCAGCAGCTCCTTCGGGACAGTGAATAATTCACCCCTCCACTTT. Amino acid sequence: CASSSFGTVNNSPLHF.